The source of this T cell receptor (beta chain) is a study of blood T cell repertoires in COVID-19. Study as a whole: PBMCs, B-cell-depleted T cells, or T cells were the source of the cDNA or gDNA that made up the material.

Source study methods: Estimated nucleated cell counts came from reference gene primer amplification. Profiled with immunoSEQ multiplex PCR; TCRdb holds only in-frame clones, not every one. That table supplies the V and J calls and clone size; D and trimming were determined from the DNA. There are roughly 500,000 clones in the sample; roughly 90% occur only once, and about 2% lies in the top ten. The CDR3 extends over 16 amino acids. CDR1 and CDR2 (germline): LNHDA, SQIVND (reference sequence). The V gene end was trimmed by 5 bases and the J gene end by 5 bases; junction bases not matched to a gene: 10.

V is TRBV19 and J is TRBJ1-1; 11 bases align to TRBD1. What was sequenced was PBMCs or T cells enriched from blood (not recorded which). This clonotype originated in a woman in her 40s who had recovered from COVID-19. Written as DNA, the CDR3 is TGTGCCAGTAGTGTCTGGGACAGGGGGGGCGAGACTGAAGCTTTCTTT. This encodes CASSVWDRGGETEAFF.